This entry lists 20 T cell receptor beta chains sequenced from one sample in a study of shared T cell receptors in the human thymus. Method: immunoSEQ multiplex PCR; TCRdb's copy keeps in-frame clones and lacks some. The profile shows hundreds of thousands of clones, roughly 90% of them singletons. The same specimen was also included in a second study, on human thymus T cells.

Sequenced material: thymocytes. Receptors were obtained from a boy under two years old with a congenital heart defect.

This chain uses TRBV7-8 with TRBJ2-3; 8 bases align to TRBD1. J lost 0 bases, V lost 2 bases, and 4 bases had no gene match. The CDR3 is made up of 16 amino acids. CDR1 is SGHVS and CDR2 is FQNEAQ in the germline V gene. For the CDR3, the DNA is TGTGCCAGCAGCTTAAACGGACAGGGAAGCACAGATACGCAGTATTTT. Translated: CASSLNGQGSTDTQYF. Full variable domain (outside the CDR3, taken from reference TRBV7-8 and TRBJ2-3): GAGVSQSPRYKVAKRGQDVALRCDPISGHVSLFWYQQALGQGPEFLTYFQNEAQLDKSGLPSDRFFAERPEGSVSTLKIQRTQQEDSAVYLCASSLNGQGSTDTQYFGPGTRLTVL.

The chain joins TRBV21-1 to TRBJ2-3; TRBD2 reflects the table's D call only, with no check against the DNA. TRBV21-1 constitutes a pseudogene. The CDR3 spans 18 residues. CDR3 region: CASSNGPLAGGPTDTQYF. CDR3 sequence (DNA): TGTGCCAGCAGCAACGGCCCCTTAGCGGGAGGCCCCACAGATACGCAGTATTTT.

The rearrangement links TRBV6-4 to TRBJ1-5; no clear D gene. Germline lookup yields CDR1 MRHNA and CDR2 SNTAGT. V lost 0 bases and J lost 6, with 9 bases in between. The length of the CDR3 is 14 residues. The CDR3 DNA follows: TGTGCCAGCAGTGACTCGTTAGACACTCAGCCCCAGCATTTT. Translated, it gives CASSDSLDTQPQHF.

V usage is TRBV5-6 and J usage is TRBJ2-5; the D gene is possibly TRBD2 (6 bases). Trimming cost V 1 base and J 3 bases, with 10 bases left between them. The CDR3 totals 14 residues. Germline V CDR1 and CDR2: SGHDT, YYEEEE. The CDR3 coding sequence is TGTGCCAGCAGCTTGTTGGCTAGCGAAGAGACCCAGTACTTC. Protein product: CASSLLASEETQYF.

This chain links TRBV4-3 with TRBJ2-7; the match to TRBD1 covers 7 bases. In germline, CDR1 is LGHNA, CDR2 YSLEER. This CDR3 is built from 14 residues. After removal of 4 bases from V and 4 bases from J, the junction contained 7 bases not matched to a gene. CDR3 sequence reads: CASSPNRGSYEQYF. The CDR3 region has the DNA TGCGCCAGCAGCCCCAACAGGGGTAGTTACGAGCAGTACTTC.

This clone was detected once. The V call is TRBV4-2, the J call TRBJ1-3; D is unclear. CDR3 length equals 16 residues. V shed 0 bases and J shed 0 bases, with 9 bases lying between them. Germline CDR1 and CDR2: LGHNA and YNFKEQ. The CDR3 nucleotides read TGTGCCAGCAGCCAAGAGACGGGTGGCTCTGGAAACACCATATATTTT. Its protein product is CASSQETGGSGNTIYF.

V is TRBV4-1 and J is TRBJ2-1; 8 bases are shared with TRBD2. Germline CDR1 and CDR2: MGHRA and YSYEKL. The CDR3 length is 16 residues. Trimming at V came to 0 bases and at J to 9 bases, leaving 10 bases not matched to a gene. The CDR3 region is CASSQEKVGLAGEQFF. CDR3 DNA sequence: TGCGCCAGCAGCCAAGAAAAGGTGGGGCTAGCGGGTGAGCAGTTCTTC.

The chain links TRBV7-9 to TRBJ2-3; D may be TRBD1 (6 bases). Germline V gene lookup returns CDR1 SEHNR and CDR2 FQNEAQ (reference sequence). V lost 4 bases and J 4 bases, leaving 12 bases between the germline ends. The CDR3 runs 14 residues. In DNA form, the CDR3 reads TGTGCCAGCAGCTCCGACAGGTCGTCAGATACGCAGTATTTT. Translating gives CASSSDRSSDTQYF. Drawing the rest from reference TRBV7-9 and TRBJ2-3, the complete variable domain is DTGVSQNPRHKITKRGQNVTFRCDPISEHNRLYWYRQTLGQGPEFLTYFQNEAQLEKSRLLSDRFSAERPKGSFSTLEIQRTEQGDSAMYLCASSSDRSSDTQYFGPGTRLTVL.

The chain uses TRBV5-1 and TRBJ2-7, with 7 positions matching TRBD1. The V gene's germline CDR1 is SGHRS and CDR2 YFSETQ. The CDR3 sequence is 16 residues long. V was clipped by 4 bases and J by 4 bases; unmatched bases: 14. The CDR3 protein is CASSPARGQPEYEQYF. DNA of the CDR3: TGCGCCAGCAGCCCAGCAAGGGGACAGCCCGAGTACGAGCAGTACTTC.

The chain couples TRBV4-1 to TRBJ2-1; 11 bases are a match to TRBD2. V lost 3 bases and J lost 5; bases outside the gene matches: 3. This CDR3 spans 15 amino acids. CDR1 and CDR2 from the germline V gene are MGHRA and YSYEKL. The CDR3 bases are TGCGCCAGCAGCCAGGGACTAGCGGTCCACAATGAGCAGTTCTTC. Protein: CASSQGLAVHNEQFF.

The J gene is TRBJ2-2, the V gene TRBV4-3, with a tentative D call TRBD2 (6 bases). CDR3 length: 17 residues. CDR1 LGHNA and CDR2 YSLEER come from the germline V gene. The V and J ends lost 1 base and 5 bases respectively, with 17 bases between them. CDR3 coding DNA: TGCGCCAGCAGCCAAGGACCGCGGGACCATCAAACCGGGGAGCTGTTTTTT. This translates into CASSQGPRDHQTGELFF.

The chain employs TRBV7-6 and TRBJ2-7, with TRBD2 as a possible D gene (6 bases). The CDR3 extends over 17 amino acids. With 5 bases removed from V and 3 bases from J, the gap between germline ends came to 23 bases. CDR1 SGHVS and CDR2 FNYEAQ come from the germline V gene. CDR3 coding DNA: TGTGCCAGCAGCCCCGTGGGCACGCGGGACGACCTCTACGAGCAGTACTTC. This gives the protein CASSPVGTRDDLYEQYF.

V usage is TRBV18 and J usage is TRBJ2-7, with a weak D call TRBD1 (6 bases). The V gene lost 8 bases and the J gene lost 5 bases, with 28 bases spanning the gap. Germline V gene data show CDR1 as KGHSH and CDR2 as LQKENI. The CDR3 is 17 amino acids. As DNA, the CDR3 is TGTGCCAGCCCAAAGGTCCCTAAGACAGGCCCGAGAAACGAGCAGTACTTC. This gives the protein CASPKVPKTGPRNEQYF.

The chain recombines TRBV14 with TRBJ1-1; 9 nucleotides match TRBD1. J gave up 3 bases and V 3 bases, and 11 bases lay outside the gene matches. Germline CDR1 SGHDN, CDR2 FVKESK. The CDR3 consists of 17 residues. The CDR3 here is CASSHSEQGAIDTEAFF. The CDR3 DNA follows: TGTGCCAGCAGCCATTCGGAACAGGGGGCGATAGACACTGAAGCTTTCTTT. The full variable domain, completed using reference TRBV14 and TRBJ1-1, is EAGVTQFPSHSVIEKGQTVTLRCDPISGHDNLYWYRRVMGKEIKFLLHFVKESKQDESGMPNNRFLAERTGGTYSTLKVQPAELEDSGVYFCASSHSEQGAIDTEAFFGQGTRLTVV.

This clone was observed a single time. The V gene is TRBV30, the J gene TRBJ2-1; tentatively, D is TRBD1 (6 bases). The CDR3 loop spans 16 amino acids. CDR1 is GTSNPN and CDR2 is SVGIG in the germline V gene (reference sequence). V shed 4 bases and J shed 3 bases, with 19 bases lying between them. CDR3 DNA: TGTGCCTGGACCTTCACCCAGGGGCCAGGCTACAATGAGCAGTTCTTC. It encodes CAWTFTQGPGYNEQFF. The whole variable domain, remainder taken from reference TRBV30 and TRBJ2-1, is SQTIHQWPATLVQPVGSPLSLECTVEGTSNPNLYWYRQAAGRGLQLLFYSVGIGQISSEVPQNLSASRPQDRQFILSSKKLLLSDSGFYLCAWTFTQGPGYNEQFFGPGTRLTVL.

This rearrangement joins TRBV7-6 to TRBJ2-1; a possible D gene is TRBD2 (6 bases). The germline gives CDR1 SGHVS, CDR2 FNYEAQ. Trimming pared 5 bases from V and 5 bases from J, leaving 16 bases between. The CDR3 is made up of 15 amino acids. The CDR3 coding sequence is TGTGCCAGCAGCGCTGGGACTTGGACTGACAATGAGCAGTTCTTC. Translating it yields CASSAGTWTDNEQFF. The full variable domain, with the rest looked up from reference TRBV7-6 and TRBJ2-1, is GAGVSQSPRYKVTKRGQDVALRCDPISGHVSLYWYRQALGQGPEFLTYFNYEAQQDKSGLPNDRFSAERPEGSISTLTIQRTEQRDSAMYRCASSAGTWTDNEQFFGPGTRLTVL.

The chain employs TRBV29-1 and TRBJ2-5; 11 nucleotides agree with TRBD1. From germline, CDR1 is SQVTM and CDR2 ANQGSEA. Trimming took 7 bases from V and 4 from J; bases not matched to a gene: 2. The CDR3 has 12 residues. The CDR3, as DNA: TGCAGCGGGGACAGGGGGAGAGAGACCCAGTACTTC. This translates into CSGDRGRETQYF.

V and J are TRBV7-8 and TRBJ1-1; a possible D gene is TRBD1 (5 bases). From germline, CDR1 is SGHVS and CDR2 FQNEAQ. With 1 base removed from V and 0 bases from J, the gap between germline ends came to 15 bases. The CDR3 is made up of 17 amino acids. DNA for the CDR3: TGTGCCAGCAGCTTAGTGGGGGTGGGGGGTATGAACACTGAAGCTTTCTTT. It yields the protein CASSLVGVGGMNTEAFF.

This chain connects TRBV7-9 to TRBJ2-5; tentatively, D is TRBD1 (5 bases). The germline gives CDR1 SEHNR, CDR2 FQNEAQ (reference sequence). The CDR3 contains 13 residues. V gave up 5 bases and J gave up 7 bases, with 14 bases separating them. The CDR3 is CASSPILQGTQYF. CDR3 sequence (DNA): TGTGCCAGCAGCCCCATTCTCCAGGGGACCCAGTACTTC.

This sequence joins TRBV7-8 and TRBJ1-1; TRBD1 agrees at 7 bases. The CDR3 consists of 14 residues. Germline CDR1 SGHVS, CDR2 FQNEAQ. The J segment lost 4 bases and the V segment lost 1 base, leaving 3 bases of the junction unmatched. This CDR3 is CASSLDRGCTEAFF. The CDR3, as DNA: TGTGCCAGCAGCTTAGACAGGGGTTGCACTGAAGCTTTCTTT.